This T cell receptor (beta chain) is drawn from a study of blood T cell repertoires in COVID-19. Overall study context: Both acute and convalescent COVID-19 samples were obtained from the United States, Italy and Spain. The analysed material was cDNA or gDNA that came from T cells, B-cell-depleted T cells, or PBMCs.

This CDR3 spans 13 amino acids. The ends lost 8 bases at V and 8 bases at J; junction bases unmatched: 10. CDR1 SGHDN and CDR2 FVKESK come from the germline V gene. As originally analysed: Reference gene primers were amplified, and this amplification served to estimate nucleated cell counts. TCRdb's copy holds only in-frame clones and misses some; the assay was immunoSEQ multiplex PCR. From that table come the V and J calls and clone size; the DNA was used to work out D and trimming. The sample contains about 340,000 clones, around 91% of which appear only once. This rearrangement joins TRBV14 to TRBJ2-3; 7 bases are a match to TRBD1. The material sequenced was peripheral blood. This receptor was obtained from a woman aged 18 to 35 who had recovered from COVID-19. The CDR3 reads CASGRQGLGTQYF. The CDR3 region has the DNA TGTGCCAGCGGAAGACAGGGTCTGGGTACGCAGTATTTT.